The text below deals with one T cell receptor (beta chain). Antigen: not known. Sequenced by immunoSEQ multiplex PCR; TCRdb stores in-frame clones only, minus some. Of roughly 130,000 clones listed, about 90% are singletons. CTLA-4 blockade using ipilimumab, together with focal radiation, was received by patients with chemo-refractory metastatic non-small-cell lung cancer. This CDR3 has 14 residues. The ends lost 4 bases at V and 4 bases at J; junction bases unmatched: 6. Germline-derived CDR1 and CDR2 are SGHNT and YYREEE (reference sequence). This specimen belongs to a study of radiotherapy plus CTLA-4 blockade in lung cancer. Study as a whole: Objective responses arose in 15% to 20% of patients, and around 32% experienced disease control.

Study results and limitations: Early clone dynamics of blood T cells, plus interferon-beta, reportedly predicted response best. Some TCR clones had been derived from tumors. These clones expanded in peripheral blood after radiotherapy plus ipilimumab.

The origin of this receptor is a human donor with non-small cell lung cancer that progressed on radiotherapy plus ipilimumab. This specimen was peripheral blood, taken from a patient treated with radiotherapy plus ipilimumab. The chain links TRBV5-4 to TRBJ1-2; 8 nucleotides line up with TRBD1. The CDR3, as DNA: TGTGCCAGCAGCCGGGGACAGGCTTCCTATGGCTACACCTTC. Its protein is CASSRGQASYGYTF.